This is a list of T cell receptor beta chains from one sample in a study of early T cells in non-severe SARS-CoV-2 infection. MiXCR was run by TCRdb on the 5' RACE reads, yielding one entry per CDR3 protein. The sample has about 46,000 distinct CDR3 sequences, over 8% seen once; the top ten hold 4% to 5.5%. The specimen comprised whole blood, sampled at baseline. The origin of the receptors is an adult who was a healthcare worker with PCR-confirmed SARS-CoV-2 infection or an uninfected control (not recorded which). The CDR3 runs from the conserved cysteine through the conserved F or W. The D gene is left open where the match is weak. Clone size is stated in some rows and not others, as once, few, many or a class when expanded.

v_gene	j_gene	d_gene	abundance	CDR3nt	CDR3aa
TRBV20-1	TRBJ2-3	-	-	TGCAGTGTAGCTCCCTACACAGATACGCAGTATTTT	CSVAPYTDTQYF
TRBV12-3/TRBV12-4	TRBJ1-5	-	-	TGTGCCAGCAGTGATAGGGTCCAGCCCCAGCATTTT	CASSDRVQPQHF
TRBV24-1	TRBJ1-2	-	many	TGTGCCACCAGTGCAACCGGGAGGAATGGCTACACCTTC	CATSATGRNGYTF
TRBV2	TRBJ1-6	-	few	TGTGCCAGCAGTGAAGCCGGAACCAGGGCACCCCTCCACTTT	CASSEAGTRAPLHF
TRBV2	TRBJ2-2	-	-	TGTGCCAGCAGCGGTCGTGTCGCCGGGGAGCTGTTTTTT	CASSGRVAGELFF
TRBV29-1	TRBJ2-3	-	-	TGCAGCGTGTCGACAGGCACAGATACGCAGTATTTT	CSVSTGTDTQYF
TRBV11-2	TRBJ2-5	TRBD2	many	TGTGCCAGCAGCTTAGTACTAGCGGGCGTCCAAGAGACCCAGTACTTC	CASSLVLAGVQETQYF
TRBV28	TRBJ2-7	TRBD1	many	TGTGCCAGCGCCCCATGGACAGGGAGAGGCTACGAGCAGTACTTC	CASAPWTGRGYEQYF
TRBV28	TRBJ1-1	TRBD1	-	TGTGCCAGCAGTCTCCTCGACAGGGGGCGGTGGCTGAACACTGAAGCTTTCTTT	CASSLLDRGRWLNTEAFF
TRBV20-1	TRBJ2-7	TRBD2	many	TGCAGTGCTAGAGAGTTTTCGGGGGGTTCCTACGAGCAGTACTTC	CSAREFSGGSYEQYF
TRBV2	TRBJ2-2	-	-	TGTGCCAGCATCCCAGCCCTGAACACCGGGGAGCTGTTTTTT	CASIPALNTGELFF
TRBV29-1	TRBJ2-3	-	few	TGCAGCGTTCGGGGCTTAGGCACAGATACGCAGTATTTT	CSVRGLGTDTQYF
TRBV6-1	TRBJ2-5	-	-	TGTGCCAGCAGTGTTCGGGGAGAGACCCAGTACTTC	CASSVRGETQYF
TRBV7-9	TRBJ2-3	TRBD2	many	TGTGCCAGCAGCTTTAGCGGGGAATACACAGATACGCAGTATTTT	CASSFSGEYTDTQYF
TRBV15	TRBJ2-3	TRBD1	-	TGTGCCACCAGCAGTTCCCCAGGGGGCGGCACAGATACGCAGTATTTT	CATSSSPGGGTDTQYF
TRBV20-1	TRBJ2-1	TRBD1	-	TGCAGTGCTAGAGTTACAGGGGGGTCCTACAATGAGCAGTTCTTC	CSARVTGGSYNEQFF
TRBV7-2	TRBJ2-3	TRBD2	-	TGTGCCAGCAGCTTCCAGGCGGGAGTGGCAGATACGCAGTATTTT	CASSFQAGVADTQYF
TRBV5-1	TRBJ1-4	TRBD1	few	TGCGCCAGCACCTTCGGGACAGCTAATGAAAAACTGTTTTTT	CASTFGTANEKLFF
TRBV9	TRBJ2-7	-	few	TGTGCCAGCAGCGCTCCTAACTCCTACGAGCAGTACTTC	CASSAPNSYEQYF
TRBV5-5	TRBJ1-1	-	-	TGTGCCAGCAGCTTGAGGGGAGCCCCAGGAGCTTTCTTT	CASSLRGAPGAFF
TRBV7-7	TRBJ2-2	-	few	TGTGCCAGCAGCCCCAGGCCAGGGGCTTCCTCGAACACCGGGGAGCTGTTTTTT	CASSPRPGASSNTGELFF
TRBV20-1	TRBJ1-1	-	-	TGCAGTGCTAAGCCTGCACCTTCCCGGGGGCAAAACACTGAAGCTTTCTTT	CSAKPAPSRGQNTEAFF
TRBV7-7	TRBJ2-2	TRBD1	few	TGTGCTAGCAGCCCGAGGGACAGTCGGAACACCGGGGAGCTGTTTTTT	CASSPRDSRNTGELFF
TRBV10-1	TRBJ1-1	-	many	TGCGCCAGCAGTGAATCCGGTGGGGGGGCTGAAGCTTTCTTT	CASSESGGGAEAFF
TRBV5-6	TRBJ2-3	-	few	TGTGCCAGCAGACCCTTCCGGGGGATTAGCACAGATACGCAGTATTTT	CASRPFRGISTDTQYF
TRBV7-9	TRBJ2-5	-	-	TGTGCCAGCAGCGCTGAAAGAGCGAATCAAGAGACCCAGTACTTC	CASSAERANQETQYF
TRBV4-1	TRBJ2-1	TRBD2	many	TGCGCCAGCAGCCAGGGTACTAGCGGGAGATTCGTACACAATGAGCAGTTCTTC	CASSQGTSGRFVHNEQFF
TRBV12-3/TRBV12-4	TRBJ1-5	TRBD1	many	TGTGCCAGCAGTTTCGCGACAGGGAATCAGCCCCAGCATTTT	CASSFATGNQPQHF
TRBV5-4	TRBJ1-2	-	-	TGTGCCAGCAGCTTGGCCCCCAGGGCAGGCGGCTACACCTTC	CASSLAPRAGGYTF
TRBV20-1	TRBJ1-2	-	-	TGCAGTGCTAGACTGGACTCTTTTAACTATGGCTACACCTTC	CSARLDSFNYGYTF
TRBV20-1	TRBJ2-3	-	medium-sized	TGCAGTGCTCAACCGAGGGGGGGGTACGCCACAGATACGCAGTATTTT	CSAQPRGGYATDTQYF